This is a list of T cell receptor beta chains from one sample in a study of T cell changes during pregnancy in multiple sclerosis. Only in-frame clones appear in the TCRdb table, and some are missing; sequencing was by immunoSEQ multiplex PCR. The table has 72,000 or so clones, roughly 93% seen once; the top ten hold roughly 2.5%. The specimen was peripheral blood, collected in the second trimester of pregnancy. The source of these receptors is a female donor with multiple sclerosis, enrolled in a pregnancy study. Each CDR3 is given with its conserved first and last residue. D genes are given only for firm matches. Where a row states a size, it is once, few, many or the class of an expanded clone; other rows omit it.

clone size	V gene	D gene	J gene	CDR3 protein	CDR3 DNA
NA	TRBV23-1	NA	TRBJ2-4	CASSQSRHLNIQYF	TGCGCCAGCAGTCAATCCCGACATTTAAACATTCAGTACTTC
NA	TRBV5-6	NA	TRBJ1-3	CASSARVTISGNTIYF	TGTGCCAGCAGCGCCAGGGTCACGATCTCTGGAAACACCATATATTTT
NA	TRBV2	TRBD2	TRBJ2-5	CARSDAGGLAGVGTQYF	TGTGCCAGAAGTGACGCGGGGGGGTTAGCCGGGGTTGGGACCCAGTACTTC
NA	TRBV7-9	NA	TRBJ1-1	CASSPTQGSAFF	TGTGCCAGCAGCCCCACCCAGGGGTCGGCTTTCTTT
NA	TRBV19	TRBD1	TRBJ2-7	CASSIATGVYEQYF	TGTGCCAGTAGTATCGCGACAGGGGTCTACGAGCAGTACTTC
NA	TRBV2	NA	TRBJ2-1	CASSEEARYRYNEQFF	TGTGCCAGCAGTGAGGAGGCTAGATACCGCTACAATGAGCAGTTCTTC
NA	TRBV5-1	TRBD1	TRBJ2-7	CASSGTVFSYEQYF	TGCGCCAGCAGCGGGACAGTTTTTTCCTACGAGCAGTACTTC
NA	TRBV4-2	TRBD2	TRBJ2-1	CASSQVIGTSGGEQFF	TGTGCCAGCAGCCAAGTAATAGGGACTAGCGGGGGGGAGCAGTTCTTC
NA	TRBV18	TRBD2	TRBJ2-1	CASSPPGSSGSYNEQFF	TGTGCCAGCTCACCACCGGGGTCTAGCGGTTCCTACAATGAGCAGTTCTTC
few	TRBV7-2	TRBD1	TRBJ1-1	CASSLTGALEAFF	TGTGCCAGCAGCTTAACAGGGGCGCTTGAAGCTTTCTTT
NA	TRBV7-6	TRBD2	TRBJ2-5	CASSLGGGGQETQYF	TGTGCCAGCAGCTTGGGTGGCGGGGGCCAAGAGACCCAGTACTTC
NA	TRBV2	NA	TRBJ1-2	CASSPGLKNGYTF	TGTGCCAGCAGCCCGGGACTAAAAAATGGCTACACCTTC
few	TRBV2	TRBD1	TRBJ1-5	CASTSQGANQPQHF	TGTGCCAGCACGTCCCAGGGGGCGAATCAGCCCCAGCATTTT
NA	TRBV10-2	NA	TRBJ2-7	CASSLLGHYRVGEQYF	TGCGCCAGCAGTCTCCTCGGCCACTACCGGGTTGGCGAGCAGTACTTC
once	TRBV5-1	NA	TRBJ1-2	CASSFQGNRSHGYTF	TGCGCCAGCAGCTTCCAGGGTAATAGGAGCCATGGCTACACCTTC
NA	TRBV28	TRBD2	TRBJ2-3	CASSSTSGYTQYF	TGTGCCAGCAGTTCAACTAGCGGCTATACGCAGTATTTT
NA	TRBV19	TRBD1	TRBJ1-2	CATWTGNGYTF	TGTGCCACTTGGACAGGGAACGGCTACACCTTC
NA	TRBV4-1	TRBD1	TRBJ1-1	CASSQDHGQEITEAFF	TGCGCCAGCAGCCAAGACCACGGACAGGAAATCACTGAAGCTTTCTTT
NA	TRBV4-1	TRBD1	TRBJ1-5	CASSLTDRALSQPQHF	TGCGCCAGCAGCCTAACCGACAGGGCTTTAAGTCAGCCCCAGCATTTT
NA	TRBV29-1	NA	TRBJ1-2	CSTKTPKGKDYGYTF	TGCAGCACGAAGACCCCAAAGGGGAAAGACTATGGCTACACCTTC
NA	TRBV19	NA	TRBJ2-1	CASSIAPGSYNEQFF	TGTGCCAGTAGTATAGCCCCAGGGTCCTACAATGAGCAGTTCTTC
few	TRBV4-1	TRBD1	TRBJ1-6	CASSPQGGVGSPLHF	TGCGCCAGCAGCCCCCAGGGGGGCGTAGGTTCACCCCTCCACTTT
NA	TRBV7-2	NA	TRBJ1-2	CASSEHYGYTF	TGTGCCAGCAGCGAGCACTATGGCTACACCTTC
NA	TRBV2	TRBD1	TRBJ1-6	CASSQTGVEGSPLHF	TGTGCCAGCAGTCAGACAGGGGTGGAAGGTTCACCCCTCCACTTT
NA	TRBV6-5	NA	TRBJ2-1	CASSYRLAARDEQFF	TGTGCCAGCAGTTACAGGTTAGCGGCCCGGGATGAGCAGTTCTTC
NA	TRBV5-1	TRBD2	TRBJ2-1	CASSLRFASGDYNEQFF	TGCGCCAGCAGCTTGCGGTTTGCTAGCGGGGACTACAATGAGCAGTTCTTC
NA	TRBV18	NA	TRBJ2-1	CASSPPSGGDNNEQFF	TGTGCCAGCTCACCACCGTCCGGGGGAGACAACAATGAGCAGTTCTTC
NA	TRBV6-6	TRBD2	TRBJ2-1	CASQREGLDEQFF	TGTGCCAGCCAACGGGAGGGCCTGGATGAGCAGTTCTTC
NA	TRBV6-5	NA	TRBJ1-6	CASSYISRGNTSPLHF	TGTGCCAGCAGTTATATATCGCGGGGAAACACATCACCCCTCCACTTT
NA	TRBV5-4	NA	TRBJ1-1	CASSSGTTNTEAFF	TGTGCCAGCAGCTCCGGGACAACGAACACTGAAGCTTTCTTT
NA	TRBV4-1	NA	TRBJ2-1	CASSQDSSDNEQFF	TGCGCCAGCAGCCAAGATAGTTCGGACAATGAGCAGTTCTTC
once	TRBV6-6	NA	TRBJ2-7	CASSDSSYEQYF	TGTGCCAGCAGTGATAGCTCCTACGAGCAGTACTTC
NA	TRBV5-1	NA	TRBJ2-3	CASSLWGGATDTQYF	TGCGCCAGCAGCTTGTGGGGGGGGGCCACAGATACGCAGTATTTT
NA	TRBV6-6	NA	TRBJ2-7	CASSYSKQDLQYF	TGTGCCAGCAGTTACTCGAAACAGGATTTACAGTACTTC
NA	TRBV9	NA	TRBJ2-1	CASSATGGLSFTSYNEQFF	TGTGCCAGCAGCGCAACGGGGGGCCTCTCCTTCACCTCCTACAATGAGCAGTTCTTC
NA	TRBV5-1	TRBD1	TRBJ2-7	CASSLVAGGEYEQYF	TGCGCCAGCAGCTTGGTTGCAGGGGGCGAGTACGAGCAGTACTTC
NA	TRBV6-1	NA	TRBJ1-1	CASILDRNTEAFF	TGTGCCAGCATACTGGACAGGAACACTGAAGCTTTCTTT
NA	TRBV5-4	TRBD2	TRBJ2-5	CAVSGGGVETQYF	TGTGCCGTGTCGGGCGGGGGGGTGGAGACCCAGTACTTC
NA	TRBV19	NA	TRBJ1-2	CASSSKTKNPYGYTF	TGTGCCAGTAGTAGTAAGACAAAGAATCCCTATGGCTACACCTTC
NA	TRBV6-6	TRBD1	TRBJ1-3	CASSLTGDSGNTIYF	TGTGCCAGCAGCCTGACAGGGGACTCTGGAAACACCATATATTTT
NA	TRBV2	NA	TRBJ2-4	CASSVGEANIQYF	TGTGCCAGCAGTGTAGGGGAGGCAAACATTCAGTACTTC
NA	TRBV5-1	TRBD2	TRBJ2-6	CASSPSGAGANVLTF	TGCGCCAGCAGCCCCAGCGGGGCTGGGGCCAACGTCCTGACTTTC
NA	TRBV5-1	TRBD1	TRBJ2-2	CASSLSRDRGNTGELFF	TGCGCCAGCAGCTTGTCCCGGGACAGGGGGAACACCGGGGAGCTGTTTTTT